Following are 21 T cell receptor beta chains from one sample sequenced in a study of T cell repertoires in cytomegalovirus infection. Their cognate antigens are unknown. One entry per CDR3 protein, called by TCRdb with MiXCR from the reads. Here the sample spans around 800,000 distinct CDR3 sequences, about 30% being singletons. Sequenced here: cultured CD8+ T cells from PBMCs, sampled from culture after CMV antigen stimulation. The receptors shown here come from a human donor in good health (CMV status not recorded). Some clones in this sample may be carry-over from other donors' samples.

This clonotype was seen more than once but under ten times. This chain links TRBV20-1 with TRBJ1-1; a weak D match, TRBD1 (6 bases). Germline V CDR1 and CDR2: DFQATT, SNEGSKA (reference sequence). The ends were cut back, 0 bases at V and 3 bases at J, with 14 bases in the middle. The CDR3 runs 15 residues. The CDR3 nucleotides read TGCAGTGCTAGAGATCGCGAAGGGGGGGACACTGAAGCTTTCTTT. This codes for CSARDREGGDTEAFF.

V gene TRBV27 combines with J gene TRBJ2-3, with TRBD2 matching 7 bases. The V and J ends lost 4 bases and 1 base, in that order; junction bases with no gene match: 5. CDR1 MNHEY and CDR2 SMNVEV come from the germline V gene (reference sequence). This CDR3 region has 15 residues. CDR3 nucleotides: TGTGCCAGCAGTTCCGGGACTATGGGCACAGATACGCAGTATTTT. As protein: CASSSGTMGTDTQYF.

The chain is built from TRBV7-9 and TRBJ1-4; 9 bases map to TRBD1. Germline V gene data show CDR1 as SEHNR and CDR2 as FQNEAQ (reference sequence). Losses at the gene ends were 2 bases for V and 7 bases for J; bases not matched to a gene: 5. The CDR3 has 15 amino acids. The CDR3 DNA is TGTGCCAGCAGCTTAACAGGGGGCGAGGGTGAAAAACTGTTTTTT. It translates to CASSLTGGEGEKLFF.

This clonotype was recorded only once. V and J are TRBV14 and TRBJ2-3; D is ambiguous. This CDR3 contains 20 residues. V was trimmed by 3 bases and J by 0 bases, leaving 25 bases between them. Germline assignment: CDR1 SGHDN and CDR2 FVKESK. CDR3 residues: CASSHPELGGVAYSTDTQYF. The CDR3, as DNA: TGTGCCAGCAGCCATCCCGAACTGGGCGGAGTAGCCTATAGCACAGATACGCAGTATTTT.

The genes are TRBV6-6 and TRBJ1-4; D ambiguous. Germline V gene data show CDR1 as MNHNY and CDR2 as SVGAGI (reference sequence). The CDR3 is 15 amino acids. The ends were cut back, 6 bases at V and 0 bases at J, with 11 bases in the middle. The CDR3 spells CASRITDATNEKLFF. The CDR3 region has the DNA TGTGCCAGCAGAATAACAGACGCAACTAATGAAAAACTGTTTTTT.

The chain carries TRBV2 and TRBJ2-7, with a tentative D call TRBD1 (6 bases). V shed 6 bases and J shed 6 bases, with 15 bases lying between them. The CDR3 consists of 13 residues. CDR1 is SNHLY, CDR2 FYNNEI, per germline. The CDR3 sequence is CASSDRPGREQYV. The CDR3 coding sequence is TGTGCCAGCAGCGACAGGCCCGGACGCGAGCAGTACGTC.

This rearrangement joins TRBV6-2 or TRBV6-3 to TRBJ2-2; perhaps D is TRBD1 or TRBD2 (5 bases each). CDR3 length equals 16 residues. Germline V CDR1 and CDR2: MNHEY, SVGEGT. Trimming shortened V by 2 bases and J by 9 bases, and 19 bases separated the two germline ends. The CDR3 here is CASSYPTEGKGRELFF. CDR3 in DNA: TGTGCCAGCAGTTACCCTACAGAGGGGAAGGGGCGGGAGCTGTTTTTT.

This chain joins TRBV7-6 and TRBJ2-1, with D perhaps TRBD1 or TRBD2 (5 bases each). Trimming took off 5 bases at V and 7 bases at J, with 18 bases between the two ends. CDR3 length: 15 amino acids. Germline V gene sequence: CDR1 SGHVS, CDR2 FNYEAQ. The CDR3 DNA reads as TGTGCCAGCAGCAGAGGGGCGGAAGAGAGGAATGAGCAGTTCTTC. Its protein product is CASSRGAEERNEQFF.

This clonotype was counted many times. The chain employs TRBV7-6 and TRBJ1-2; maybe TRBD1 (5 bases). The V and J ends lost 0 bases and 7 bases respectively, with 15 bases between them. The CDR3 is made up of 15 amino acids. CDR1 and CDR2 (germline): SGHVS, FNYEAQ. The CDR3 spells CASSLAVGASFGYTF. The CDR3 nucleotides read TGTGCCAGCAGCTTAGCCGTCGGGGCAAGTTTTGGCTACACCTTC.

The chain uses TRBV11-1 and TRBJ2-3, with 9 nucleotides matching TRBD2. Germline V gene sequence: CDR1 SGHAT, CDR2 FQDESV (reference sequence). V was pared by 2 bases and J by 0 bases, with 6 bases of the junction left unmatched. This CDR3 is built from 17 residues. CDR3 in DNA: TGTGCCAGCAGCTTAAGGTTTGCGGGGGGGAGCACAGATACGCAGTATTTT. Translating gives CASSLRFAGGSTDTQYF.

The J gene is TRBJ1-1, the V gene TRBV12-3 or TRBV12-4; possible D gene TRBD1, 6 bases. V was cut by 5 bases and J by 1 base, with 14 bases left in between. The CDR3 consists of 15 residues. The DNA of the CDR3 is TGTGCCAGCAGTGCGACAGGCATGCCGAACACTGAAGCTTTCTTT. Translated: CASSATGMPNTEAFF.

This clonotype was observed a few times. The chain links TRBV19 to TRBJ2-1; weak D call: TRBD2 (6 bases). V lost 4 bases, J lost 7 bases, and 11 bases lay in between. The CDR3 loop spans 13 amino acids. Germline V lookup: CDR1 LNHDA, CDR2 SQIVND (reference sequence). The CDR3 is CASSRGGRNEQFF. CDR3 in DNA: TGTGCCAGTAGTAGAGGAGGGAGGAATGAGCAGTTCTTC.

The chain recombines TRBV6-2 or TRBV6-3 with TRBJ2-1; a possible D gene is TRBD1 (5 bases). Germline-derived CDR1 and CDR2 are MNHEY and SVGEGT. The CDR3 length is 14 residues. Trimming took off 0 bases at V and 6 bases at J, with 9 bases between the two ends. The CDR3 sequence: CASSYSVGVNEQFF. In nucleotides, the CDR3 is TGTGCCAGCAGTTACTCTGTAGGGGTCAATGAGCAGTTCTTC.

CDR3 sequence reads: CASSLGPNNQETQYF. CDR3 nucleotide sequence: TGTGCCAGCAGCTTGGGCCCGAACAACCAAGAGACCCAGTACTTC. This rearrangement joins TRBV11-1 to TRBJ2-5; D unresolved. V lost 3 bases, J lost 0 bases, and 11 bases lay in between. Per the germline V gene, CDR1 is SGHAT and CDR2 is FQDESV (reference sequence). The CDR3 loop spans 15 amino acids.

CDR3 nucleotides: TGTGCCAGCAGTGAAACTCGGCGGGTGGGCACCGGGGAGCTGTTTTTT. Protein sequence: CASSETRRVGTGELFF. This sequence joins TRBV6-1 and TRBJ2-2; D perhaps matches TRBD2 (5 bases). V lost 2 bases to trimming and J lost 4 bases, with 14 bases between them. Germline V CDR1 and CDR2: MNHNS, SASEGT. This CDR3 comprises 16 residues.

This clonotype was detected only a few times. This chain uses TRBV28 with TRBJ2-5; D may be TRBD2 (6 bases). The CDR3 loop spans 15 amino acids. Germline-derived CDR1 and CDR2 are MDHEN and SYDVKM. V was shortened by 5 bases and J by 5 bases, with 18 bases between the two germline ends. CDR3 DNA sequence: TGTGCCAGCAGTCCTGGGACGGGGACTCTCGAGACCCAGTACTTC. Translation gives CASSPGTGTLETQYF.

J is TRBJ2-7 and V is TRBV5-6, with a weak D call TRBD2 (6 bases). Germline values: CDR1 SGHDT, CDR2 YYEEEE. The CDR3 is 14 residues long. V lost 2 bases and J 5 bases, leaving 14 bases between the germline ends. The CDR3 coding sequence is TGTGCCAGCAGCTTTGGACGGGGGTTGGACGAGCAGTACTTC. Protein: CASSFGRGLDEQYF.

The table lists this clonotype with many counts. The genes are TRBV27 and TRBJ2-1; 8 nucleotides match TRBD1. The CDR3 is 15 amino acids. V trimming: 2 bases; J trimming: 4 bases; junction bases outside the gene matches: 4. Germline V gene lookup returns CDR1 MNHEY and CDR2 SMNVEV (reference sequence). DNA of the CDR3: TGTGCCAGCAGTTTACAGGGGGCCGGGTACAATGAGCAGTTCTTC. This sequence encodes CASSLQGAGYNEQFF.

The sample holds a few counts of this clonotype. This chain joins TRBV7-9 and TRBJ1-2, with TRBD1 matching 7 bases. CDR3 length: 18 amino acids. The V gene's germline CDR1 is SEHNR and CDR2 FQNEAQ (reference sequence). The V gene end was trimmed by 8 bases and the J gene end by 1 base; junction bases not matched to a gene: 19. The chain's CDR3 is CASPSGDRDRGVNYGYTF. CDR3 nucleotide sequence: TGTGCCAGCCCTTCAGGGGACCGGGACAGAGGGGTTAACTATGGCTACACCTTC.

This clonotype was observed a few times. This sequence joins TRBV5-1 and TRBJ1-2; D might be TRBD1 (6 bases). Germline V gene lookup returns CDR1 SGHRS and CDR2 YFSETQ. The CDR3 consists of 17 residues. Trimming removed 4 bases at V and 2 bases at J, with 21 bases between. CDR3 loop: CASSPFPWTEVNYGYTF. The CDR3 DNA is TGCGCCAGCAGCCCGTTTCCCTGGACAGAAGTAAACTATGGCTACACCTTC.

This clonotype has just a few counts. This chain connects TRBV12-3 or TRBV12-4 to TRBJ2-3; 7 bases fit TRBD2. V shed 3 bases and J 6 bases; nucleotides not matched to a gene: 9. The CDR3 consists of 15 residues. CDR3 nucleotides: TGTGCCAGCAGTTTTCGGACTAGAGATCCGGATACGCAGTATTTT. This encodes CASSFRTRDPDTQYF.